This TCR beta chain comes out of a study of beta chain features in type 1 diabetes. Findings and caveats of the study: Highly expressing activated T cells could be over-counted with a cDNA template. Type 1 diabetes patients had fewer VDJ junction insertions and more deletions.

This clone showed up just a few times. The antigen is not known. Every bit of the isolated RNA underwent reverse transcription, so sequencing read expressed TCRB transcripts. Produced via immunoSEQ multiplex PCR; TCRdb's table is partial and in-frame only. The sample comprises fewer than 550,000 clones, roughly 11% of which are singletons, and more than 0.045% rests with the top ten. The V end lost 3 bases, the J end lost 4 bases, and 17 bases lay between the germline ends. Germline assignment: CDR1 LNHNV and CDR2 YYDKDF (reference sequence). The length of the CDR3 is 16 residues. The receptor was derived from a woman aged 18-35 years in good health. V and J are TRBV15 and TRBJ2-3; no firm D call. The sample consisted of naive CD4+ T cells from blood. The CDR3: CATSSALRGGADTQYF. The CDR3 region has the DNA TGTGCCACCAGCAGCGCCCTTCGCGGCGGCGCAGATACGCAGTATTTT.